This entry lists 29 T cell receptor beta chains sequenced from one sample in a study of long-term antiretroviral therapy in people with HIV. The run of the v3.0 immunoSEQ assay was at survey level. Data came from immunoSEQ multiplex PCR; TCRdb stores just in-frame clones and leaves some out. The sample has about 4,800 clones; 88% are singletons. The input for sequencing was unsorted PBMCs, taken 1.3 years after starting antiretroviral therapy. These receptor sequences come from a woman aged 50 to 60 with HIV.

This rearrangement joins TRBV7-9 to TRBJ2-4; no firm D call. The CDR3 runs 14 residues. Germline V gene data show CDR1 as SEHNR and CDR2 as FQNEAQ (reference sequence). With 5 bases removed from V and 4 bases from J, the gap between germline ends came to 12 bases. The CDR3 region is CASSPPAPKNIQYF. As DNA, the CDR3 is TGTGCCAGCAGCCCTCCGGCCCCTAAAAACATTCAGTACTTC.

The chain uses TRBV27 and TRBJ1-1, with 9 bases lining up with TRBD1. The CDR3 covers 15 residues. Trimming at V came to 5 bases and at J to 5 bases, leaving 9 bases not matched to a gene. Germline CDR1 MNHEY, CDR2 SMNVEV (reference sequence). CDR3 sequence: CASSPLQGALTEAFF. CDR3 sequence (DNA): TGTGCCAGCAGTCCCCTACAGGGGGCGCTGACTGAAGCTTTCTTT.

This rearrangement joins TRBV5-6 to TRBJ1-4; D unclear. The germline V gene encodes CDR1 SGHDT and CDR2 YYEEEE. This CDR3 is built from 17 residues. V was cut by 1 base and J by 0 bases, with 13 bases left in between. The DNA of the CDR3 is TGTGCCAGCAGCTTGAGAGGCAGTTCCGCAACTAATGAAAAACTGTTTTTT. Its protein is CASSLRGSSATNEKLFF. Together with reference TRBV5-6 and TRBJ1-4, the CDR3 gives the full variable domain: DAGVTQSPTHLIKTRGQQVTLRCSPKSGHDTVSWYQQALGQGPQFIFQYYEEEERQRGNFPDRFSGHQFPNYSSELNVNALLLGDSALYLCASSLRGSSATNEKLFFGSGTQLSVL.

This clone was picked up one time. The chain joins TRBV19 to TRBJ1-5, with 7 bases aligning to TRBD1. Germline CDR1 is LNHDA and CDR2 is SQIVND (reference sequence). V trimming: 4 bases; J trimming: 2 bases; junction bases outside the gene matches: 2. The CDR3 is made up of 14 amino acids. The CDR3 protein is CASSKDRGNQPQHF. CDR3 coding DNA: TGTGCCAGTAGTAAAGACAGGGGCAATCAGCCCCAGCATTTT. The full variable domain, in which reference TRBV19 and TRBJ1-5 provide the parts outside the CDR3, is DGGITQSPKYLFRKEGQNVTLSCEQNLNHDAMYWYRQDPGQGLRLIYYSQIVNDFQKGDIAEGYSVSREKKESFPLTVTSAQKNPTAFYLCASSKDRGNQPQHFGDGTRLSIL.

This clone has just a few counts. V is TRBV15 and J is TRBJ2-7, with 11 positions matching TRBD1. CDR1 is LNHNV and CDR2 is YYDKDF in the germline V gene (reference sequence). The length of the CDR3 is 18 residues. V trimming: 3 bases; J trimming: 3 bases; junction bases outside the gene matches: 13. The CDR3 here is CATSRAFVVGTGGYEQYF. The CDR3 DNA sequence: TGTGCCACCAGCAGGGCCTTTGTGGTGGGGACAGGGGGCTACGAGCAGTACTTC.

The genes are TRBV6-6 and TRBJ2-1; 10 bases are a match to TRBD2. The CDR3 totals 15 residues. The junction had 6 bases not matched to a gene; V was cut back by 2 bases and J by 8 bases. The germline V gene has CDR1 MNHNY and CDR2 SVGAGI (reference sequence). CDR3 amino acids: CASSYSGGVWDEQFF. The CDR3 nucleotides read TGTGCCAGCAGTTACAGCGGGGGGGTGTGGGATGAGCAGTTCTTC.

V gene TRBV18 combines with J gene TRBJ2-3, with 10 bases identical to TRBD2. Losses at the gene ends were 3 bases for V and 8 bases for J; bases not matched to a gene: 8. CDR3 length: 15 amino acids. Looked up from germline, CDR1 is KGHSH and CDR2 is LQKENI. CDR3 in amino acids: CASSPLAGAPITQYF. The CDR3 DNA follows: TGTGCCAGCTCACCTCTAGCGGGGGCTCCTATTACGCAGTATTTT.

The CDR3 DNA sequence: TGCGCCAGCAGCCTTTCCACAGGTTTCACTGAAGCTTTCTTT. Its translation: CASSLSTGFTEAFF. V usage is TRBV4-1 and J usage is TRBJ1-1; D is possibly TRBD1 (5 bases). This CDR3 region has 14 residues. Trimming cost V 4 bases and J 4 bases, with 13 bases left between them. From germline, CDR1 is MGHRA and CDR2 YSYEKL.

The chain carries TRBV9 and TRBJ1-4; D is ambiguous. In germline, CDR1 is SGDLS, CDR2 YYNGEE. V lost 4 bases, J lost 7 bases, and 5 bases lay in between. This CDR3 comprises 11 residues. The CDR3 loop is CASSPGEKLFF. DNA for the CDR3: TGTGCCAGCAGCCCCGGTGAAAAACTGTTTTTT. The full variable domain, in which reference TRBV9 and TRBJ1-4 provide the parts outside the CDR3, is DSGVTQTPKHLITATGQRVTLRCSPRSGDLSVYWYQQSLDQGLQFLIQYYNGEERAKGNILERFSAQQFPDLHSELNLSSLELGDSALYFCASSPGEKLFFGSGTQLSVL.

The gene calls are TRBV5-1 and TRBJ1-5; 8 positions match TRBD1. CDR3 length: 15 residues. Germline CDR1 and CDR2: SGHRS and YFSETQ. V shed 2 bases and J 4 bases; nucleotides not matched to a gene: 5. The CDR3 bases are TGCGCCAGCAGCTTACGGACAGGGTCTAATCAGCCCCAGCATTTT. Encoded protein: CASSLRTGSNQPQHF.

The chain carries TRBV25-1 and TRBJ1-6; tentatively, D is TRBD1 (6 bases). Germline loops: CDR1 MGHDK, CDR2 SYGVNS. CDR3 length: 15 amino acids. The V end was cut by 5 bases, the J end by 10 bases, with 18 bases between. CDR3 region: CASSRPGGPWSPLHF. In DNA form, the CDR3 reads TGTGCCAGCAGTCGACCCGGGGGGCCCTGGTCACCCCTCCACTTT.

The chain joins TRBV5-6 to TRBJ1-3; D gene uncertain. The germline CDR1 and CDR2 sequences are SGHDT and YYEEEE. The CDR3 is made up of 15 amino acids. The ends were cut back, 5 bases at V and 8 bases at J, with 20 bases in the middle. In DNA, the CDR3 is TGTGCCAGCAGTCCCTGGGGTCCGGACCGACACACCATATATTTT. Translating gives CASSPWGPDRHTIYF.

The chain recombines TRBV7-8 with TRBJ2-7; no reliable D call. Trimming took off 5 bases at V and 3 bases at J, with 5 bases between the two ends. The CDR3 is 11 residues long. From germline, CDR1 is SGHVS and CDR2 FQNEAQ. The CDR3 reads CASSPNYEQYF. The CDR3 nucleotides read TGTGCCAGCAGCCCTAACTACGAGCAGTACTTC.

The rearrangement joins TRBV2 to TRBJ2-7; D unresolved. The germline CDR1 and CDR2 sequences are SNHLY and FYNNEI. This CDR3 spans 11 amino acids. Trimming shortened V by 8 bases and J by 1 base, and 6 bases separated the two germline ends. The CDR3 DNA is TGTGCCAGCCTGGGGTCCTACGAGCAGTACTTC. It codes for CASLGSYEQYF.

The V and J genes are TRBV6-5 and TRBJ1-1; the match to TRBD1 covers 7 bases. Germline loops: CDR1 MNHEY, CDR2 SVGAGI. Trimming took 6 bases from V and 3 from J; bases not matched to a gene: 4. There are 13 residues in the CDR3. Here the CDR3 DNA reads TGTGCCAGCAGGATGAGGGGGCACACTGAAGCTTTCTTT. Residues: CASRMRGHTEAFF.

A single count supports this clone. The chain carries TRBV29-1 and TRBJ2-5; 7 nucleotides line up with TRBD2. CDR1 SQVTM and CDR2 ANQGSEA come from the germline V gene. After removal of 6 bases from V and 5 bases from J, the junction contained 6 bases not matched to a gene. The CDR3 has 12 residues. The CDR3: CSVAGGGETQYF. The CDR3 DNA reads as TGCAGCGTCGCTGGGGGGGGTGAGACCCAGTACTTC.

V and J are TRBV4-1 and TRBJ1-2, with unresolved D. Trimming pared 0 bases from V and 6 bases from J, leaving 11 bases between. The CDR3 spans 14 residues. CDR1 and CDR2 (germline): MGHRA, YSYEKL. CDR3 protein: CASSQDGFYNGYTF. The CDR3, as DNA: TGCGCCAGCAGCCAAGATGGCTTTTATAATGGCTACACCTTC.

In its sample, this clone ranks as large. V usage is TRBV19 and J usage is TRBJ1-4; 7 bases fit TRBD1. V dropped 3 bases and J dropped 8; count of bases not matched to a gene: 9. Germline CDR1 and CDR2: LNHDA and SQIVND (reference sequence). The CDR3 contains 15 residues. As DNA, the CDR3 is TGTGCCAGTAGTATCCGGGACAGTCGTGGCGAAAAACTGTTTTTT. Amino acids: CASSIRDSRGEKLFF.

This clone showed up just once. CDR3: CASSRHDSLTEAFF. The CDR3 region has the DNA TGTGCCAGCAGCCGTCATGACAGCCTCACTGAAGCTTTCTTT. The genes are TRBV2 and TRBJ1-1; perhaps TRBD1 as D (5 bases). The V gene lost 6 bases and the J gene lost 4 bases, with 15 bases spanning the gap. The CDR3 loop spans 14 amino acids. Germline V CDR1 and CDR2: SNHLY, FYNNEI.

The CDR3 DNA reads TGTGCCAGTAGCAATCGGGACAGGCTGAGGACTGAAGCTTTCTTT. This sequence encodes CASSNRDRLRTEAFF. The chain couples TRBV19 to TRBJ1-1, with 8 bases fitting TRBD1. CDR3 size: 15 residues. In germline, CDR1 is LNHDA, CDR2 SQIVND (reference sequence). J lost 5 bases, V lost 6 bases, and 11 bases had no gene match.

The V call is TRBV18, the J call TRBJ2-2, with 9 bases identical to TRBD2. CDR3 size: 16 residues. V shed 4 bases and J 0 bases; nucleotides not matched to a gene: 3. Germline V gene data show CDR1 as KGHSH and CDR2 as LQKENI. The CDR3 nucleotides read TGTGCCAGCTCACGACTAGCGGACACGAACACCGGGGAGCTGTTTTTT. Protein product: CASSRLADTNTGELFF. The whole variable domain, remainder taken from reference TRBV18 and TRBJ2-2, is NAGVMQNPRHLVRRRGQEARLRCSPMKGHSHVYWYRQLPEEGLKFMVYLQKENIIDESGMPKERFSAEFPKEGPSILRIQQVVRGDSAAYFCASSRLADTNTGELFFGEGSRLTVL.

The chain links TRBV5-8 to TRBJ1-1; 8 bases align to TRBD1. The CDR3 extends over 16 amino acids. The V gene's germline CDR1 is SGHTS and CDR2 YDEGEE. Trimming removed 1 base from V and 6 bases from J; junction bases left unmatched: 11. CDR3 sequence reads: CASSLWQGAKKAEAFF. DNA for the CDR3: TGTGCCAGCAGCTTGTGGCAGGGGGCAAAAAAAGCTGAAGCTTTCTTT.

This clone was seen a single time. The CDR3 DNA reads as TGTGCCAGCAGCGGGAGAGGGGGAAGCTCCTATAATTCACCCCTCCACTTT. Amino acid sequence: CASSGRGGSSYNSPLHF. J is TRBJ1-6 and V is TRBV9, with D possibly being TRBD1 (6 bases). Germline values: CDR1 SGDLS, CDR2 YYNGEE. CDR3 length: 17 residues. V was trimmed by 3 bases and J by 0 bases, leaving 13 bases between them.

The chain joins TRBV2 to TRBJ2-2; TRBD1 matches 9 bases. Germline CDR1 SNHLY, CDR2 FYNNEI. J gave up 1 base and V 6 bases, and 0 bases lay outside the gene matches. The CDR3 has 14 amino acids. Here the CDR3 reads CASRDRGNTGELFF. The DNA for the CDR3 is TGTGCCAGCAGGGACAGGGGGAACACCGGGGAGCTGTTTTTT.

J is TRBJ2-7 and V is TRBV6-1, with D uncertain. The ends were cut back, 4 bases at V and 2 bases at J, with 15 bases in the middle. This CDR3 region has 15 residues. The V gene's germline CDR1 is MNHNS and CDR2 SASEGT. For the CDR3, the DNA is TGTGCCAGCAGTGCCTCCCGGGCAGGAGCCTACGAGCAGTACGTC. Translation gives CASSASRAGAYEQYV.

This CDR3 is CASSEFADTQYF. CDR3 DNA sequence: TGTGCCAGCAGTGAATTCGCAGATACGCAGTATTTT. J is TRBJ2-3 and V is TRBV6-1; no definite D call. Trimming took off 2 bases at V and 4 bases at J, with 4 bases between the two ends. This CDR3 comprises 12 residues. Germline CDR1 MNHNS, CDR2 SASEGT.

In its sample, this clone ranks as large (0.1 to 1%). The J gene is TRBJ1-1, the V gene TRBV6-5, with D maybe TRBD1 (6 bases). Looked up from germline, CDR1 is MNHEY and CDR2 is SVGAGI. V was cut by 7 bases and J by 4 bases, with 13 bases left in between. The CDR3 length is 13 residues. CDR3 sequence (DNA): TGTGCCAGCAACAAACAGGGAAGCACTGAAGCTTTCTTT. It encodes CASNKQGSTEAFF.

V usage is TRBV28 and J usage is TRBJ2-7; 7 nucleotides match TRBD2. Germline lookup yields CDR1 MDHEN and CDR2 SYDVKM. Unmatched junction bases numbered 10, after V lost 5 bases and J lost 6 bases. The CDR3 has 14 residues. CDR3 protein: CASSDYAGVSEQYF. The CDR3 DNA reads as TGTGCCAGCAGTGACTACGCGGGGGTGAGCGAGCAGTACTTC.

The chain uses TRBV6-1 and TRBJ1-5; a weak D match, TRBD1 (6 bases). Between the trimmed V and J ends, which lost 9 bases and 2 bases, there was a span of 17 bases. Per the germline V gene, CDR1 is MNHNS and CDR2 is SASEGT. The CDR3 is made up of 15 amino acids. CDR3 nucleotide sequence: TGTGCCAGTGATCAGGGGTGGCGAGGCAATCAGCCCCAGCATTTT. Its protein is CASDQGWRGNQPQHF.